The clone carrying this T cell receptor beta chain was found many times. Antigen specificity is unknown. This specimen comes from a study of regulatory T cells in long-lasting Graves disease. Study results and limitations: The study found TRBV28, TRBJ1-2 and TRBJ2-5 favored in persistent disease.

Investigators prepared the TCR beta libraries by applying iRepertoire HTBI primers and Arm-PCR of CDR3 regions. TCRdb recomputed calls from the multiplex PCR reads with MiXCR, one row per CDR3 protein. This sample yields more than 650,000 distinct CDR3 sequences, of which around 30% are seen a single time; around 40% belongs to the top ten. Germline loops: CDR1 MNHNS, CDR2 SASEGT. Deletions cut 2 bases from V and 4 bases from J, with 20 bases between. There are 17 residues in the CDR3. Time point given: persistent/refractory GD, antithyroid drugs over 5 years with positive TRAb. Following extraction of RNA from PBMCs, that RNA was used to make the TCR library.

Sequencing used peripheral blood mononuclear cells (PBMCs), obtained when the disease was refractory, from a patient treated with antithyroid drugs. The clonotype originates from a female donor with Graves disease. V gene TRBV6-1 combines with J gene TRBJ1-1; D not certain. The CDR3 is CASSERPGRLQGTEAFF. CDR3 coding DNA: TGTGCCAGCAGTGAAAGACCAGGACGACTTCAAGGCACTGAAGCTTTCTTT.